The clone carrying this T cell receptor beta chain showed up just a few times. Unique molecular identifiers were incorporated into the prepared TCRbeta library. From the PCR reads, TCRdb called clonotypes with MiXCR, one entry per CDR3 protein. Counted here are 330,000 or so distinct CDR3 sequences, 10% occurring once; the ten biggest clones make up more than 2%. The data were obtained in a study of T-cell reconstitution after alpha-beta-depleted transplantation in children. Germline-derived CDR1 and CDR2 are SEHNR and FQNEAQ (reference sequence). V was cut by 1 base and J by 4 bases, with 8 bases left in between. The length of the CDR3 is 14 residues.

Source: PBMCs from the stem cell graft donor, taken from the stem cell graft. The V gene is TRBV7-9, the J gene TRBJ2-1, with D unclear. The TCR originated in a human donor who donated a stem cell graft to a child with acute lymphoblastic leukemia. The CDR3 DNA is TGTGCCAGCAGCTTAGTTCGCGTTTACAATGAGCAGTTCTTC. Its protein is CASSLVRVYNEQFF.